Below are 10 T cell receptor beta chains sequenced from a single sample in a study of patients and donors after allogeneic stem cell transplantation. TCRdb re-called the RT-PCR reads through MiXCR, storing one row per CDR3 protein. This sample has about 960,000 distinct CDR3 sequences, with roughly 18% found just once. Sequenced sample: blood, either unsorted or a sorted T cell fraction (not recorded which). Every receptor here comes from a human donor who was either an allogeneic HSCT recipient or a stem cell or donor lymphocyte infusion donor (not recorded which). It is not recorded whose cells these are; they may come from a transplant donor.

This sequence joins TRBV30 and TRBJ2-7, with a tentative D call TRBD1 (7 bases). The CDR3 is made up of 11 amino acids. Germline V lookup: CDR1 GTSNPN, CDR2 SVGIG (reference sequence). V shed 8 bases and J shed 4 bases, with 12 bases lying between them. CDR3 loop: CAGQAGYEQYF. CDR3 coding DNA: TGTGCCGGACAGGCGGGGTACGAGCAGTACTTC.

This clonotype has only a few counts. For the CDR3, the DNA is TGCGCCAGCAGCCAGGATTCAGATACGCAGTATTTT. Its protein is CASSQDSDTQYF. The V gene is TRBV5-1, the J gene TRBJ2-3; D is ambiguous. CDR1 SGHRS and CDR2 YFSETQ come from the germline V gene. The CDR3 covers 12 residues. The V and J ends lost 4 bases and 4 bases respectively, with 7 bases between them.

This clonotype was counted only a few times. The chain recombines TRBV6-5 with TRBJ2-2; TRBD1 matches at 10 bases. This CDR3 has 17 amino acids. Germline assignment: CDR1 MNHEY and CDR2 SVGAGI. V lost 1 base to trimming and J lost 6 bases; unmatched junction nucleotides: 8. CDR3 DNA sequence: TGTGCCAGCAGTTACTTTTCGGGACAGGGGTTAGCCGGGGAGCTGTTTTTT. Residues: CASSYFSGQGLAGELFF.

The chain combines TRBV29-1 with TRBJ2-3; TRBD2 agrees at 9 bases. The CDR3 is 17 amino acids. Germline CDR1 is SQVTM and CDR2 is ANQGSEA. V was pared by 0 bases and J by 3 bases, with 10 bases of the junction left unmatched. CDR3 in amino acids: CSVEDGVAGAGTDTQYF. CDR3 in DNA: TGCAGCGTTGAAGATGGGGTAGCGGGGGCAGGGACAGATACGCAGTATTTT.

This clonotype was observed at least ten times. The gene calls are TRBV12-3 or TRBV12-4 and TRBJ1-1, with D uncertain. CDR3 length: 13 residues. V gave up 5 bases and J gave up 2 bases, with 9 bases separating them. The CDR3 loop reads CASSPRPNTEAFF. CDR3 in DNA: TGTGCCAGCAGTCCAAGGCCTAACACTGAAGCTTTCTTT.

The genes are TRBV9 and TRBJ1-4; TRBD1 matches 7 bases. This CDR3 is built from 14 residues. V dropped 4 bases and J dropped 10; count of bases not matched to a gene: 10. Germline CDR1 SGDLS, CDR2 YYNGEE. In nucleotides, the CDR3 is TGTGCCAGCAGCCCCCGGACAGGCTCCGGAAAACTGTTTTTT. Amino acid sequence: CASSPRTGSGKLFF.

This clonotype was observed a few times. The chain has TRBV9 and TRBJ1-1; no clear D gene. The CDR3 runs 15 residues. Germline CDR1 is SGDLS and CDR2 is YYNGEE. V was clipped by 0 bases and J by 1 base, with 10 bases between them. The CDR3 DNA is TGTGCCAGCAGCGTAGTCCGGACGCAGAACACTGAAGCTTTCTTT. Its translation: CASSVVRTQNTEAFF.

This clonotype was detected only a few times. The chain is built from TRBV11-2 and TRBJ1-1, with 7 nucleotides matching TRBD1. CDR1 and CDR2 from the germline V gene are SGHAT and FQNNGV. The J segment lost 6 bases and the V segment lost 6 bases, leaving 4 bases of the junction unmatched. CDR3 length: 12 amino acids. CDR3 nucleotides: TGTGCCAGCAGGTCGCAGGGGGCTGAAGCTTTCTTT. Translating it yields CASRSQGAEAFF.

The V gene is TRBV20-1, the J gene TRBJ2-3; D tentatively reads TRBD1 or TRBD2 (6 bases each). Germline V CDR1 and CDR2: DFQATT, SNEGSKA (reference sequence). The ends were cut back, 7 bases at V and 5 bases at J, with 13 bases in the middle. The CDR3 runs to 12 residues. CDR3 region: CSVDRRGDTQYF. CDR3 DNA sequence: TGCAGTGTTGACAGGCGGGGAGATACGCAGTATTTT.

The genes are TRBV5-6 and TRBJ2-2; 12 bases agree with TRBD1. V gave up 4 bases and J gave up 6 bases; unmatched junction bases: 4. This CDR3 contains 15 residues. The germline gives CDR1 SGHDT, CDR2 YYEEEE. DNA for the CDR3: TGTGCCAGCAGCCCGGGACAGGGGGCCGCCGGGGAGCTGTTTTTT. Its protein product is CASSPGQGAAGELFF.